The 25 T cell receptor beta chains listed next were all sequenced from one sample in a study of neurological immune-mediated disorders. One entry per CDR3 protein, called by TCRdb with MiXCR from the 5' RACE reads. The sample includes about 50,000 distinct CDR3 sequences, around 3.3% of them seen just once. Specimen: PBMCs. These receptors were collected from a woman aged 50 to 65 with multiple sclerosis.

This clonotype has a count of ten or more. The chain couples TRBV7-9 to TRBJ2-2; tentatively, D is TRBD2 (6 bases). This CDR3 spans 15 amino acids. Germline-derived CDR1 and CDR2 are SEHNR and FQNEAQ (reference sequence). Trimming removed 5 bases at V and 4 bases at J, with 14 bases between. CDR3 DNA: TGTGCCAGCAGCCGCCGTGGGGGGTTCACCGGGGAGCTGTTTTTT. Residues: CASSRRGGFTGELFF.

This clonotype was seen many times. The V and J genes are TRBV10-1 and TRBJ2-5; 7 nucleotides line up with TRBD2. Germline CDR1 reads WNHNN; CDR2 reads SYGVQD (reference sequence). CDR3 length equals 14 residues. J was trimmed by 5 bases and V by 0 bases; bases with no gene match: 3. This CDR3 is CASSESGRAETQYF. CDR3 DNA: TGCGCCAGCAGTGAGTCGGGGAGGGCTGAGACCCAGTACTTC.

This clonotype turned up a few times. This rearrangement joins TRBV3-1 to TRBJ1-1; TRBD1 might be the D (6 bases). The germline V gene encodes CDR1 LGHDT and CDR2 YNNKEL (reference sequence). The CDR3 totals 15 residues. The V gene lost 4 bases and the J gene lost 1 base, with 13 bases spanning the gap. The CDR3 bases are TGTGCCAGCAGCCCGGGTGGGGGCACGAACACTGAAGCTTTCTTT. Its protein product is CASSPGGGTNTEAFF.

This clonotype was recorded many times. V usage is TRBV12-3 or TRBV12-4 and J usage is TRBJ2-7; 8 bases align to TRBD2. V was pared by 5 bases and J by 6 bases, with 12 bases of the junction left unmatched. The CDR3 extends over 15 amino acids. This CDR3 reads CASSNSRGLVGEQYF. CDR3 bases: TGTGCCAGCAGTAACTCTCGGGGACTAGTCGGCGAGCAGTACTTC.

This clonotype was seen many times. The J gene is TRBJ1-5, the V gene TRBV7-8, with 10 bases matching TRBD1. Germline CDR1 SGHVS, CDR2 FQNEAQ. Unmatched junction bases numbered 3, after V lost 5 bases and J lost 2 bases. The CDR3 loop spans 15 amino acids. This CDR3 reads CASSQGTGGNQPQHF. The CDR3 coding sequence is TGTGCCAGCAGCCAAGGGACAGGGGGCAATCAGCCCCAGCATTTT. The entire variable domain, with the rest obtained from reference TRBV7-8 and TRBJ1-5, is as follows: GAGVSQSPRYKVAKRGQDVALRCDPISGHVSLFWYQQALGQGPEFLTYFQNEAQLDKSGLPSDRFFAERPEGSVSTLKIQRTQQEDSAVYLCASSQGTGGNQPQHFGDGTRLSIL.

The sample holds many counts of this clonotype. J is TRBJ1-1 and V is TRBV12-3 or TRBV12-4; D uncertain. Trimming took off 1 base at V and 7 bases at J, with 7 bases between the two ends. The length of the CDR3 is 12 residues. The CDR3: CASSLEGLEAFF. The DNA for the CDR3 is TGTGCCAGCAGTTTAGAGGGTCTTGAAGCTTTCTTT.

In this sample, this clonotype turned up many times. The rearrangement joins TRBV5-1 to TRBJ1-5; D perhaps matches TRBD1 (5 bases). This CDR3 is 14 amino acids long. Looked up from germline, CDR1 is SGHRS and CDR2 is YFSETQ. The V end lost 0 bases, the J end lost 7 bases, and 11 bases lay between the germline ends. The CDR3 here is CASSLDPGGQPQHF. DNA of the CDR3: TGCGCCAGCAGCTTGGATCCCGGGGGGCAGCCCCAGCATTTT.

About this clonotype: One junction end does not reproduce the germline sequence, and a read error may be involved. The chain employs TRBV6-5 and TRBJ2-1; D ambiguous. The length of the CDR3 is 12 residues. Germline V gene sequence: CDR1 MNHEY, CDR2 SVGAGI. The CDR3 coding sequence is TGTGACAGCAGGAGCCCCGTGGGTGAGCAGTTCTTC. Encoded protein: CDSRSPVGEQFF.

This clonotype was detected ten times or more. This chain connects TRBV2 to TRBJ2-5, with D unclear. Per germline, CDR1 SNHLY and CDR2 FYNNEI. Trimming removed 0 bases at V and 7 bases at J, with 6 bases between. This CDR3 is built from 12 residues. The CDR3 DNA reads TGTGCCAGCAGTGAAGCGTATGCGACCCAGTACTTC. Its protein product is CASSEAYATQYF.

This clonotype was observed many times. The chain combines TRBV12-3 or TRBV12-4 with TRBJ2-7; 7 positions agree with TRBD2. V dropped 8 bases and J dropped 5; count of bases not matched to a gene: 12. The CDR3 loop spans 14 amino acids. The CDR3 DNA sequence: TGTGCCAGCCTAAAGGGCGGGGGTTTCCACGAGCAGTACTTC. This codes for CASLKGGGFHEQYF.

V is TRBV14 and J is TRBJ1-2; tentative D call: TRBD1 (5 bases). Trimming shortened V by 4 bases and J by 8 bases, and 14 bases separated the two germline ends. CDR1 and CDR2 (germline): SGHDN, FVKESK. This CDR3 region has 13 residues. DNA for the CDR3: TGTGCCAGCAGCCCGGAAAAGGGGACCGGCTACACCTTC. Protein product: CASSPEKGTGYTF.

This clonotype was recorded many times. The V gene is TRBV20-1, the J gene TRBJ2-5, with a possible D match to TRBD1 (7 bases). V was cut by 0 bases and J by 5 bases, with 16 bases left in between. This CDR3 region has 15 residues. The V gene's germline CDR1 is DFQATT and CDR2 SNEGSKA (reference sequence). The chain's CDR3 is CSARDPGGRGETQYF. CDR3 in DNA: TGCAGTGCTAGAGACCCCGGGGGCAGGGGGGAGACCCAGTACTTC.

The V gene is TRBV3-1, the J gene TRBJ2-5; the D gene is possibly TRBD2 (5 bases). Germline CDR1 and CDR2: LGHDT and YNNKEL (reference sequence). There are 14 residues in the CDR3. V was pared by 0 bases and J by 7 bases, with 12 bases between. The CDR3 bases are TGTGCCAGCAGCCAAGATGCCCTCGCGGGGACCCAGTACTTC. Translating it yields CASSQDALAGTQYF.

This clonotype was observed at least ten times. This rearrangement joins TRBV6-5 to TRBJ2-5; D is unresolved. The CDR3 extends over 14 amino acids. CDR1 and CDR2 from the germline V gene are MNHEY and SVGAGI. Trimming shortened V by 0 bases and J by 4 bases, and 9 bases separated the two germline ends. CDR3 DNA: TGTGCCAGCAGTTACTCGAGTTGGACAGAGACCCAGTACTTC. It specifies CASSYSSWTETQYF.

This clonotype was picked up many times. The chain employs TRBV20-1 and TRBJ2-1; 8 bases are shared with TRBD1. CDR3 length: 16 amino acids. Looked up from germline, CDR1 is DFQATT and CDR2 is SNEGSKA (reference sequence). The junction had 10 bases not matched to a gene; V was cut back by 0 bases and J by 6 bases. This chain's CDR3 is CSARELKTGDSNEQFF. The DNA of the CDR3 is TGCAGTGCTAGAGAGCTGAAGACAGGGGATAGCAATGAGCAGTTCTTC.

Many counts were recorded for this clonotype. The rearrangement links TRBV6-6 to TRBJ1-5; D not certain. The CDR3 is 17 residues long. CDR1 and CDR2 from the germline V gene are MNHNY and SVGAGI (reference sequence). Trimming pared 5 bases from V and 0 bases from J, leaving 17 bases between. CDR3 nucleotides: TGTGCCAGCAGTAGTGGGGTGGGCGGGCGTAGCAATCAGCCCCAGCATTTT. Its protein product is CASSSGVGGRSNQPQHF.

Regarding this clonotype: A much larger clone lies a single base off, so this may be a read error. The V call is TRBV5-1, the J call TRBJ1-6; no clear D. This CDR3 is 12 amino acids long. Germline V gene data show CDR1 as SGHRS and CDR2 as YFSETQ. In DNA, the CDR3 is TGCGCCAGCAGCCCCGGAAATTCACCCCTCAACTTT. Encoded protein: CASSPGNSPLNF.

This clonotype was counted at least ten times. The V and J genes are TRBV10-3 and TRBJ2-1; 9 bases align to TRBD1. V was pared by 4 bases and J by 4 bases, with 5 bases of the junction left unmatched. Looked up from germline, CDR1 is ENHRY and CDR2 is SYGVKD. This CDR3 spans 15 amino acids. The CDR3 spells CAISAPGQGYNEQFF. CDR3 nucleotide sequence: TGTGCCATCAGTGCACCGGGACAGGGTTACAATGAGCAGTTCTTC.

At least ten counts were recorded for this clonotype. The chain joins TRBV24-1 to TRBJ1-2, with D maybe TRBD1 (6 bases). This CDR3 comprises 15 residues. Trimming stripped 3 bases from V and 7 bases from J, with 17 bases between. Germline-derived CDR1 and CDR2 are KGHDR and SFDVKD. This chain's CDR3 is CATSDDRGRSGGYTF. The CDR3 DNA reads TGTGCCACCAGTGATGATCGGGGGCGATCCGGTGGCTACACCTTC.

This clonotype occurred many times. The chain carries TRBV20-1 and TRBJ1-3; D remains unclear. CDR3 length: 19 residues. V lost 7 bases and J lost 0, with 28 bases in between. Germline CDR1 is DFQATT and CDR2 is SNEGSKA (reference sequence). The CDR3 region has the DNA TGCAGTGTCCAGCCCCCGGGTAGTCGGGAATATTACTCTGGAAACACCATATATTTT. Protein: CSVQPPGSREYYSGNTIYF.

This clonotype came up many times. The rearrangement uses TRBV7-8 and TRBJ1-6, with D unresolved. The CDR3 sequence is 16 residues long. V lost 0 bases and J lost 6, with 12 bases in between. Germline lookup yields CDR1 SGHVS and CDR2 FQNEAQ. This chain's CDR3 is CASSLAPGRGNSPLHF. In nucleotides, the CDR3 is TGTGCCAGCAGCTTAGCCCCCGGGCGCGGTAATTCACCCCTCCACTTT.

Many counts were recorded for this clonotype. The chain uses TRBV5-1 and TRBJ1-6; D gene uncertain. Germline V CDR1 and CDR2: SGHRS, YFSETQ. The V end was cut by 4 bases, the J end by 10 bases, with 15 bases between. The length of the CDR3 is 14 residues. This CDR3 reads CASSDGPAPSPLHF. The CDR3 nucleotides are TGCGCCAGCAGCGATGGCCCTGCTCCCTCACCCCTCCACTTT.

This clonotype appeared many times. The chain uses TRBV5-1 and TRBJ2-1, with D hard to call. The germline V and J ends were trimmed by 0 bases and 1 base, with 8 bases remaining between them. Germline V gene data show CDR1 as SGHRS and CDR2 as YFSETQ. The CDR3 has 15 amino acids. CDR3 region: CASSLEAGSYNEQFF. The CDR3 DNA follows: TGCGCCAGCAGCTTGGAGGCAGGATCCTACAATGAGCAGTTCTTC.

The chain employs TRBV9 and TRBJ2-1, with a possible D match to TRBD1 (5 bases). Trimming cost V 0 bases and J 7 bases, with 5 bases left between them. The CDR3 is made up of 12 amino acids. Germline V gene lookup returns CDR1 SGDLS and CDR2 YYNGEE. CDR3 bases: TGTGCCAGCAGCGTAGGACAGAATGAGCAGTTCTTC. Its translation: CASSVGQNEQFF.

This clonotype was observed at least ten times. The chain uses TRBV20-1 and TRBJ1-5; D gene ambiguous. The CDR3 runs to 12 residues. Germline V gene lookup returns CDR1 DFQATT and CDR2 SNEGSKA (reference sequence). V shed 6 bases and J shed 0 bases, with 6 bases lying between them. The CDR3 is CSAIYSNQPQHF. The CDR3 nucleotides read TGCAGTGCAATCTATAGCAATCAGCCCCAGCATTTT.